A selection of T cell receptor beta chains follows, all from one sample in a study of beta chain features in type 1 diabetes. This table comes from immunoSEQ multiplex PCR, and its TCRdb copy is limited to in-frame clones, with some not included. The sample records 350,000 to 400,000 clones, over 13% being singletons. Input material: naive CD4+ T cells from blood. Receptors originate from a woman in her late teens or twenties in good health. Both conserved end residues are trimmed from each CDR3.

CDR3: ASSLVGTSGTSADTQY
V: TRBV7-2
J: TRBJ2-3

CDR3: AWSLMGEQY
V: TRBV30
J: NA

CDR3: ASSYSGGQGAYEQY
V: TRBV6-6
J: TRBJ2-7

CDR3: SVARGNEQF
V: TRBV29-1
J: TRBJ2-1

CDR3: ASSVQWSGYEQY
V: TRBV7-2
J: TRBJ2-7

CDR3: ASSFQPGQHANVLT
V: TRBV5-6
J: TRBJ2-6

CDR3: ASSSDRDGEKLF
V: TRBV5-1
J: TRBJ1-4

CDR3: ASSRGGYSNQPQH
V: TRBV5-5
J: TRBJ1-5

CDR3: ASSQEGSGANVLT
V: TRBV4-3
J: TRBJ2-6

CDR3: SVTLDTSGINYEQY
V: TRBV29-1
J: TRBJ2-7

CDR3: ASSPTTGVNTEAF
V: TRBV11-3
J: TRBJ1-1

CDR3: ASSWTGSGNTIY
V: TRBV27
J: TRBJ1-3

CDR3: AIRGANTEAF
V: TRBV10-3
J: TRBJ1-1

CDR3: ASNGDSYEQY
V: TRBV28
J: TRBJ2-7

CDR3: ASSLRQGSETQY
V: TRBV5-1
J: TRBJ2-5

CDR3: ASSLRTENYGYT
V: TRBV5-4
J: TRBJ1-2

CDR3: ASSLAASHEQF
V: TRBV5-1
J: TRBJ2-1

CDR3: ASSYGERDTQY
V: TRBV7-2
J: TRBJ2-3

CDR3: ASSSRGRCNQPQH
V: TRBV11-1
J: TRBJ1-5

CDR3: ATSRDQGSEQY
V: TRBV15
J: TRBJ2-7

CDR3: ASSQGRYTGPNTEAF
V: TRBV4-1
J: TRBJ1-1

CDR3: ASSLVSRAQGKLF
V: TRBV7-2
J: TRBJ1-4

CDR3: ASSRRLAGSTDTQY
V: TRBV4-1
J: TRBJ2-3

CDR3: AISEWGGAYEQY
V: TRBV10-3
J: TRBJ2-7

CDR3: AIRGGLAGDPPHQETQY
V: TRBV10-3
J: TRBJ2-5

CDR3: ASSLQDRRTYGYT
V: TRBV28
J: TRBJ1-2

CDR3: SGGTGYNEQF
V: TRBV29-1
J: TRBJ2-1

CDR3: ASSPRTSGRGSYNEQF
V: TRBV18
J: TRBJ2-1

CDR3: ASASKLAHYNEQF
V: TRBV27
J: TRBJ2-1

CDR3: ASTSSRFSTGEQF
V: TRBV11-1
J: TRBJ2-1

CDR3: SVPRPQETQY
V: TRBV29-1
J: TRBJ2-5

CDR3: ASSLNSPDTQY
V: TRBV7-2
J: TRBJ2-3

CDR3: ASTEGRGGYT
V: TRBV28
J: TRBJ1-2

CDR3: ASSARPNWQY
V: TRBV6-1
J: TRBJ2-7

CDR3: ASSLKTSGRAEQY
V: TRBV5-4
J: TRBJ2-7

CDR3: ASSPQGAAYGYT
V: TRBV28
J: TRBJ1-2

CDR3: AWSTGDQPQH
V: TRBV30
J: TRBJ1-5

CDR3: SVRTAFNYGYT
V: TRBV29-1
J: TRBJ1-2

CDR3: ASTSLVRGEQY
V: TRBV11-2
J: TRBJ2-7

CDR3: ASSPNYGSNQPQH
V: TRBV28
J: TRBJ1-5

CDR3: ATSRDQGGETQY
V: TRBV15
J: TRBJ2-5

CDR3: ARVRNTGSGANVLT
V: TRBV23-1
J: TRBJ2-6

CDR3: ASSQDVGTGRRELF
V: TRBV4-1
J: TRBJ2-2

CDR3: AWSQYRVQPQH
V: TRBV30
J: TRBJ1-5

CDR3: ASSRAPSGGGETQY
V: TRBV18
J: TRBJ2-5

CDR3: SAGGTEDQPQH
V: TRBV29-1
J: TRBJ1-5

CDR3: ASSWGGTQY
V: TRBV5-4
J: TRBJ2-5

CDR3: AWSQREFHNEQF
V: TRBV30
J: TRBJ2-1

CDR3: SVLAGGPDTQY
V: TRBV29-1
J: TRBJ2-3

CDR3: AWARSIQETQY
V: TRBV30
J: TRBJ2-5

CDR3: AWSVLRGSRDTQY
V: TRBV30
J: TRBJ2-3

CDR3: SLTGVGGYT
V: TRBV20-1
J: TRBJ1-2

CDR3: ASATLPGQVGNEQF
V: TRBV12-5
J: TRBJ2-1

CDR3: AWSRAGWPGRDEQF
V: TRBV30
J: TRBJ2-1

CDR3: SVDDRARYT
V: TRBV29-1
J: TRBJ1-2